Below, one TCR beta chain is given with its context. Its cognate antigen is unknown. This entry comes from a study of cytomegalovirus exposure and HLA in healthy donors. Findings and limits, study-wide: It was confirmed in vitro that three of the CMV-associated chains were specific for CMV antigens. Many donors shared some public TCRs, even though most TCR sequences were rare. As was reported, the classifier diagnosed cytomegalovirus status with high specificity and sensitivity.

CDR3 length: 15 amino acids. Germline CDR1 and CDR2: SGDLS and YYNGEE. J was trimmed by 1 base and V by 4 bases; bases with no gene match: 4. Only in-frame clones appear in the TCRdb table, and some are missing; sequencing was by immunoSEQ multiplex PCR. The table has a few hundred thousand clones, about nine tenths seen once. The TCR comes from a woman in her twenties or thirties in good health and CMV-seronegative. This chain links TRBV9 with TRBJ2-2; 7 bases fit TRBD1. The material sequenced was PBMCs. In DNA form, the CDR3 reads TGTGCCAGCAGCCCTCGACAGGGGAACACCGGGGAGCTGTTTTTT. Translating it yields CASSPRQGNTGELFF.